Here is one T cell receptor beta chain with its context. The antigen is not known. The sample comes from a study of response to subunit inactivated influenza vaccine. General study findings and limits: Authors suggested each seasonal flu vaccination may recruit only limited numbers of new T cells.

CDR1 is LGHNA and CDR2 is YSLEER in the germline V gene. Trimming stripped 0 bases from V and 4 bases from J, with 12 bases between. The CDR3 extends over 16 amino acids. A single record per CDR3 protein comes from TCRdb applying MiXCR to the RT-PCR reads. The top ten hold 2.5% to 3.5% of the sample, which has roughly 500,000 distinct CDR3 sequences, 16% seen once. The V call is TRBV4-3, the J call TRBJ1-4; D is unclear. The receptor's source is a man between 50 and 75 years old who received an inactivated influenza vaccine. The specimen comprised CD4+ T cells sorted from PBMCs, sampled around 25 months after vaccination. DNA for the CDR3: TGCGCCAGCAGCCAAGATCTTCGTAGGGTTAATGAAAAACTGTTTTTT. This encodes CASSQDLRRVNEKLFF.